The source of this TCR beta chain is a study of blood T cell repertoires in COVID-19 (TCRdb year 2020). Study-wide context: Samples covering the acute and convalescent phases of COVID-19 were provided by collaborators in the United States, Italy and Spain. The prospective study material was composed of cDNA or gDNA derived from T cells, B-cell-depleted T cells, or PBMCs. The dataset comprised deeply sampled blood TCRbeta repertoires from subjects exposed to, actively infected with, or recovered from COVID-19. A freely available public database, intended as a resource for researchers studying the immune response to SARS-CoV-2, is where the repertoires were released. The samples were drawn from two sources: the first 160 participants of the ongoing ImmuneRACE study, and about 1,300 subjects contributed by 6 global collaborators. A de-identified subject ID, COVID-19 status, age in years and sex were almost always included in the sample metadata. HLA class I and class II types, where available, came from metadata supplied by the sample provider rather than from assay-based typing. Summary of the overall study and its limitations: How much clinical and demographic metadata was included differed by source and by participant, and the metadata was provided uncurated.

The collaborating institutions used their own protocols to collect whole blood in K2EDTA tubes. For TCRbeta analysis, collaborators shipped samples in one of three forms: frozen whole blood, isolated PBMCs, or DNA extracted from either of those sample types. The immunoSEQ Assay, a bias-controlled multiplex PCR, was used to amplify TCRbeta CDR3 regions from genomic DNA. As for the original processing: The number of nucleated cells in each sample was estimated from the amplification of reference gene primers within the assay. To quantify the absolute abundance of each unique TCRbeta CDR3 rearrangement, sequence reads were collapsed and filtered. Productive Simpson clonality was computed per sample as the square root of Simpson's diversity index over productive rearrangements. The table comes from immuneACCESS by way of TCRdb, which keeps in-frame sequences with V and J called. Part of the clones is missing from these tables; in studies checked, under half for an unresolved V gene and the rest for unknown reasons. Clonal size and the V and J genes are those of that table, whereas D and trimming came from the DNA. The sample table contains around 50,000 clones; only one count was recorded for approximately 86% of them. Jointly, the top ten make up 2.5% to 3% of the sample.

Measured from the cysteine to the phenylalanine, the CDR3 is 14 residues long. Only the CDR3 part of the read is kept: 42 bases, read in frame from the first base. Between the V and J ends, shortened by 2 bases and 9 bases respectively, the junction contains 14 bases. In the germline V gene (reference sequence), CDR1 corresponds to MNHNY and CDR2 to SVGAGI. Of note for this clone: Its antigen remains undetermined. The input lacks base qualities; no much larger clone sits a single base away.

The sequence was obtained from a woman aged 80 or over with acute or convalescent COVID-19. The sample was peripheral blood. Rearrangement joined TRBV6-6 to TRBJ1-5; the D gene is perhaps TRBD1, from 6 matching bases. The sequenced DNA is TGTGCCAGCAGTTACCCGGACCGACAGGCGCCCCAGCATTTT. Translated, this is CASSYPDRQAPQHF.